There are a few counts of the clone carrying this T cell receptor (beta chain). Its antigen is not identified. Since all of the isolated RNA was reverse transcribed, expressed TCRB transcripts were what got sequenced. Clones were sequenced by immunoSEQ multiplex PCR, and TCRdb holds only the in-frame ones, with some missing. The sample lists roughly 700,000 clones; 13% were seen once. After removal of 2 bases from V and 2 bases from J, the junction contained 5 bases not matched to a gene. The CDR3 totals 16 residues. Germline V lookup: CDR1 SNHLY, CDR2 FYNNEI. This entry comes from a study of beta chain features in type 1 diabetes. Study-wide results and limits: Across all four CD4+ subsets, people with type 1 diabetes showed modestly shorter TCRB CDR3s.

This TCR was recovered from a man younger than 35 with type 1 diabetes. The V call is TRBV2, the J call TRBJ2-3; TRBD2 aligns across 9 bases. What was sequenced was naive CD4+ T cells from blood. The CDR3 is CASSELGLATTDTQYF. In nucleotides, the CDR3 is TGTGCCAGCAGTGAACTTGGACTAGCGACCACAGATACGCAGTATTTT.